A selection of T cell receptor beta chains follows, all from one sample in a study of T cells in Graves' hyperthyroidism and ophthalmopathy. Each CDR3 protein gets one entry after TCRdb re-called the multiplex PCR reads with MiXCR. Of about 380,000 distinct CDR3 sequences listed, roughly 13% are singletons. Material: blood. The source is a man between 25 and 39 years old with Graves' hyperthyroidism that later progressed to Graves' ophthalmopathy. Each CDR3 is given with its conserved first and last residue. D genes are given only for firm matches. A row's size may be missing; if present it is once, few, many or a size class.

j_call v_call clone_size d_call cdr3_aa cdr3_nt
TRBJ1-2 TRBV7-8 many - CASTRGRVLYGYTF TGTGCCAGCACCCGGGGCCGCGTCCTCTATGGCTACACCTTC
TRBJ1-1 TRBV27 many - CASSFFGGLDTEAFF TGTGCCAGCAGTTTTTTTGGGGGCTTGGACACTGAAGCTTTCTTT
TRBJ1-4 TRBV7-9 few TRBD1 CASTPGGTAREKLFF TGTGCCAGTACCCCCGGTGGGACAGCTCGTGAAAAACTGTTTTTT
TRBJ1-1 TRBV5-8 many - CASSFVGRSNTEAFF TGTGCCAGCAGCTTTGTGGGCAGGTCGAACACTGAAGCTTTCTTT
TRBJ2-1 TRBV6-1 - TRBD2 CASVNSGGDYNEQFF TGTGCCAGCGTCAATAGCGGGGGGGACTACAATGAGCAGTTCTTC
TRBJ2-7 TRBV18 many - CASSRGQLYEQYF TGTGCCAGCTCACGCGGACAGCTGTACGAGCAGTACTTC
TRBJ2-5 TRBV6-2/TRBV6-3 few - CASNDQETQYF TGTGCCAGCAACGACCAAGAGACCCAGTACTTC
TRBJ2-4 TRBV11-2 many - CASSLVENIQYF TGTGCCAGCAGCTTAGTGGAAAACATTCAGTACTTC
TRBJ2-6 TRBV7-8 - - CASSLARPSGANVLTF TGTGCCAGCAGCTTAGCCAGGCCCTCTGGGGCCAACGTCCTGACTTTC
TRBJ1-6 TRBV27 many - CASRDPNTPLHF TGTGCCAGCCGGGACCCAAATACACCCCTCCACTTT
TRBJ1-2 TRBV27 - TRBD1 CASSPPGQSSLYGYTF TGTGCCAGCAGCCCTCCGGGACAGAGCTCCCTCTATGGCTACACCTTC
TRBJ2-7 TRBV28 many - CASTGGSSYEQYF TGTGCCAGCACCGGGGGATCCTCCTACGAGCAGTACTTC
TRBJ2-3 TRBV12-3/TRBV12-4 many - CASSLESGAHTDTQYF TGTGCCAGCAGTTTAGAATCGGGGGCCCACACAGATACGCAGTATTTT
TRBJ1-6 TRBV30 many - CAWSVAGVVSPLHF TGTGCCTGGAGTGTGGCGGGGGTGGTTTCACCCCTCCACTTT
TRBJ1-5 TRBV7-2 - TRBD1 CASSSGTGVGNQPQHF TGTGCCAGCAGCTCCGGGACAGGGGTCGGTAATCAGCCCCAGCATTTT
TRBJ1-5 TRBV7-2 many TRBD1 CASSSPDRGNQPQHF TGTGCCAGCAGCTCCCCGGACAGGGGCAATCAGCCCCAGCATTTT
TRBJ1-4 TRBV2 many TRBD1 CASSWQGDEKLFF TGTGCCAGCAGTTGGCAGGGGGACGAAAAACTGTTTTTT
TRBJ1-2 TRBV18 - - CASSPPVGSNYGYTF TGTGCCAGCTCACCACCTGTAGGTTCTAACTATGGCTACACCTTC
TRBJ2-5 TRBV12-3/TRBV12-4 once - CASNRARGETQYF TGTGCCAGCAATCGGGCCCGAGGAGAGACCCAGTACTTC
TRBJ2-7 TRBV9 few - CASSSTLGSYEQYF TGTGCCAGCAGCTCAACCCTAGGGTCCTACGAGCAGTACTTC
TRBJ1-1 TRBV28 many - CASSSIERPIPEAFF TGTGCCAGCAGCTCGATCGAACGACCCATCCCTGAAGCTTTCTTT
TRBJ1-5 TRBV3-1 - TRBD1 CASSQGGTGNQPQHF TGTGCCAGCAGCCAAGGTGGGACAGGCAATCAGCCCCAGCATTTT
TRBJ2-7 TRBV5-1 many TRBD2 CASSSTSGGYEQYF TGCGCCAGCAGCTCCACTAGCGGGGGCTACGAGCAGTACTTC
TRBJ1-1 TRBV4-2 - - CASSQDRGGGDTEAFF TGTGCCAGCAGCCAAGATCGTGGGGGGGGGGACACTGAAGCTTTCTTT
TRBJ2-3 TRBV2 many TRBD1 CASSVTGAGYSDTQYF TGTGCCAGCAGCGTGACAGGGGCGGGCTATTCAGATACGCAGTATTTT
TRBJ1-1 TRBV28 many TRBD1 CASSSSDRGVTEAFF TGTGCCAGCAGTTCCTCGGACAGGGGGGTGACTGAAGCTTTCTTT
TRBJ1-1 TRBV27 - - CASSYTMTGGVTEAFF TGTGCCAGCAGTTACACCATGACAGGAGGCGTGACTGAAGCTTTCTTT
TRBJ2-7 TRBV10-1 - TRBD2 CASSESRGFRYEQYF TGCGCCAGCAGTGAGTCGCGGGGGTTTCGTTACGAGCAGTACTTC
TRBJ2-1 TRBV28 few - CASSSTGPLANEQFF TGTGCCAGCAGTTCGACAGGCCCTTTGGCCAATGAGCAGTTCTTC
TRBJ1-1 TRBV13 many - CASGSSTGTGNTEAFF TGTGCCAGCGGCTCATCGACCGGGACGGGGAACACTGAAGCTTTCTTT
TRBJ2-5 TRBV7-9 many - CASSGTGFETQYF TGTGCCAGCAGCGGAACAGGGTTCGAGACCCAGTACTTC
TRBJ1-2 TRBV27 many - CASSLSILGHRGYTF TGTGCCAGCAGTTTATCCATACTCGGACATCGCGGCTACACCTTC
TRBJ2-7 TRBV6-1 - - CASSLSTGIYEQYF TGTGCCAGCAGTCTCAGCACAGGGATCTACGAGCAGTACTTC
TRBJ2-7 TRBV20-1 many - CSARDGGVGYEQYF TGCAGTGCTAGAGATGGGGGTGTCGGCTACGAGCAGTACTTC
TRBJ1-1 TRBV4-1 - - CASSRILSGLEKKNTEAFF TGCGCCAGCAGCCGTATATTATCAGGACTCGAGAAGAAGAACACTGAAGCTTTCTTT
TRBJ2-7 TRBV3-1 many - CASSQNIPYEQYF TGTGCCAGCAGCCAAAACATCCCCTACGAGCAGTACTTC
TRBJ2-7 TRBV6-5 many TRBD2 CASSSPGRANYEQYF TGTGCCAGCAGTTCACCCGGGAGGGCGAACTACGAGCAGTACTTC
TRBJ1-5 TRBV28 many TRBD1 CASSLSGTGSNQPQHF TGTGCCAGCAGTTTATCGGGGACAGGGAGCAATCAGCCCCAGCATTTT
TRBJ2-7 TRBV18 many TRBD1 CASSPPGQGSEQYF TGTGCCAGCTCACCCCCGGGACAGGGTTCCGAGCAGTACTTC
TRBJ2-1 TRBV7-9 few - CASSLPLMPFYNEQFF TGTGCCAGCAGCTTACCCTTAATGCCATTCTACAATGAGCAGTTCTTC
TRBJ1-5 TRBV29-1 many TRBD1 CSVVGQGVDQPQHF TGCAGCGTTGTAGGACAGGGCGTGGATCAGCCCCAGCATTTT
TRBJ1-1 TRBV5-1 many TRBD1 CASSQTGSAEAFF TGCGCCAGCAGCCAGACAGGGTCGGCTGAAGCTTTCTTT